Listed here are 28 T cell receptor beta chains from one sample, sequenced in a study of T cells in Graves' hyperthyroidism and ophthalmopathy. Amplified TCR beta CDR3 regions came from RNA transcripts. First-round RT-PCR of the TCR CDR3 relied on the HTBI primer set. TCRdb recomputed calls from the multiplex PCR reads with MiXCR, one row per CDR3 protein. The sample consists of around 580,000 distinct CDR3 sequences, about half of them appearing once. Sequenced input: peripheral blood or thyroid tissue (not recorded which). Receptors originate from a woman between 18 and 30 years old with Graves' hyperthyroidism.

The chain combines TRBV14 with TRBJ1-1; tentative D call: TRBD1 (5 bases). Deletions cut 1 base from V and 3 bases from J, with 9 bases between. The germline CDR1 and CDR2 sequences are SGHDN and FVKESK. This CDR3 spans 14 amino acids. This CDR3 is CASSQGGAYTEAFF. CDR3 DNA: TGTGCCAGCAGCCAAGGCGGGGCCTACACTGAAGCTTTCTTT.

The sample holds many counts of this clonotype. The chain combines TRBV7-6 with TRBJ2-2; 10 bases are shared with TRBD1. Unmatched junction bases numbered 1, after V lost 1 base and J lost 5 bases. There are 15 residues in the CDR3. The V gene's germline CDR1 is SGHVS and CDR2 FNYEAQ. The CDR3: CASSLGQGATGELFF. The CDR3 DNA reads TGTGCCAGCAGCTTAGGACAGGGGGCGACCGGGGAGCTGTTTTTT. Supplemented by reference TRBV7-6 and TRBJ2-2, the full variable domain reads GAGVSQSPRYKVTKRGQDVALRCDPISGHVSLYWYRQALGQGPEFLTYFNYEAQQDKSGLPNDRFSAERPEGSISTLTIQRTEQRDSAMYRCASSLGQGATGELFFGEGSRLTVL.

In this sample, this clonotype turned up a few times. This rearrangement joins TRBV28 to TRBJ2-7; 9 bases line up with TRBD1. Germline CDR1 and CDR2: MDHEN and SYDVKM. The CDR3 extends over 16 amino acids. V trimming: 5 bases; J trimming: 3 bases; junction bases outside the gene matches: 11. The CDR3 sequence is CASSPSLGTGSYEQYF. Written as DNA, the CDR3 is TGTGCCAGCAGTCCCTCCCTCGGGACAGGGAGCTACGAGCAGTACTTC.

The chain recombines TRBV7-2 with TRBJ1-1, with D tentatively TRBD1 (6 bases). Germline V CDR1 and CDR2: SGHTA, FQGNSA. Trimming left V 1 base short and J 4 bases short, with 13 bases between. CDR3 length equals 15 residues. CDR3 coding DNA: TGTGCCAGCAGCTTAGGGTGGGGGCGGGGCACTGAAGCTTTCTTT. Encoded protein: CASSLGWGRGTEAFF.

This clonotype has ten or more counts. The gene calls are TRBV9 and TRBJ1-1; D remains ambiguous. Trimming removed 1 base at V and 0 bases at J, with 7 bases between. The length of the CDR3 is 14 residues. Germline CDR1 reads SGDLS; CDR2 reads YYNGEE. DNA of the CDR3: TGTGCCAGCAGCGTAAGTAACATGAACACTGAAGCTTTCTTT. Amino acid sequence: CASSVSNMNTEAFF.

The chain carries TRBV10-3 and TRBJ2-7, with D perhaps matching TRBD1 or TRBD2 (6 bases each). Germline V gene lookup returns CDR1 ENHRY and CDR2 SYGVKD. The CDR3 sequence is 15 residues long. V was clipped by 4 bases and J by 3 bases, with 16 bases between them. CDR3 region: CAISGRRDNRYEQYF. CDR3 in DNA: TGTGCCATCAGTGGCAGGCGGGACAACCGCTACGAGCAGTACTTC.

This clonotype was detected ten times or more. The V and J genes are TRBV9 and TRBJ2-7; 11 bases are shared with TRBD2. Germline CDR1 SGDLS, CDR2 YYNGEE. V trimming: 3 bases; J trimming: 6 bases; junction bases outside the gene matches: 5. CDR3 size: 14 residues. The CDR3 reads CASSAGTSGGEQYF. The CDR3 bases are TGTGCCAGCAGCGCCGGGACTAGCGGCGGCGAGCAGTACTTC.

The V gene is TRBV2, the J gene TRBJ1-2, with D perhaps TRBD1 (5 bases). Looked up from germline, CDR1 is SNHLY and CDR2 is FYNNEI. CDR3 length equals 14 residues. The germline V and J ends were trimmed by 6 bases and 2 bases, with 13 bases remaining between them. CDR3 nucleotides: TGTGCCAGCAGGAGGGCAGGGTTAAACTATGGCTACACCTTC. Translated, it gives CASRRAGLNYGYTF.

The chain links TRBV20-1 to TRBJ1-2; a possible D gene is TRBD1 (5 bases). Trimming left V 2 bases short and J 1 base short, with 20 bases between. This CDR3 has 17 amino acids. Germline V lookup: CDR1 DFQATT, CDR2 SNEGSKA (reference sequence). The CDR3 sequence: CSARPSLGAGYNYGYTF. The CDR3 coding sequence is TGCAGTGCTAGACCCTCCCTTGGGGCAGGGTATAACTATGGCTACACCTTC.

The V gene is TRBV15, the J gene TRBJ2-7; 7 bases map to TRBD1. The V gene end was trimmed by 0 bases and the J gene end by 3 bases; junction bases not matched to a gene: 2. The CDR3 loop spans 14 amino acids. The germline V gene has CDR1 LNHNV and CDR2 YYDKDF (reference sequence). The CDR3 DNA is TGTGCCACCAGCAGAGAGACAGGGCGCTACGAGCAGTACTTC. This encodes CATSRETGRYEQYF.

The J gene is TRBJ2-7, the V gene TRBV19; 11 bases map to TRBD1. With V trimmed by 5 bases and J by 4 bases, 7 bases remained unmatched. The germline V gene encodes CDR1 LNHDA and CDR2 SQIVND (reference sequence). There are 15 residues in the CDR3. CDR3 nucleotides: TGTGCCAGTAGTGCCGGACAGGGGGCGCGATACGAGCAGTACTTC. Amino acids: CASSAGQGARYEQYF.

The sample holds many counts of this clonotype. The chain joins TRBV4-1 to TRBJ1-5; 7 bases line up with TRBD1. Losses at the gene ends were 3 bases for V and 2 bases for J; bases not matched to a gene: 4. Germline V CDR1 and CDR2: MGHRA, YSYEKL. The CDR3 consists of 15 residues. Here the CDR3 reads CASSQDGTGNQPQHF. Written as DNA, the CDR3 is TGCGCCAGCAGCCAGGACGGGACAGGCAATCAGCCCCAGCATTTT.

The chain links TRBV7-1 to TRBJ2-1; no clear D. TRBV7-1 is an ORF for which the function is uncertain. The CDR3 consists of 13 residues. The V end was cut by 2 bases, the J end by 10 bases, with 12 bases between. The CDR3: CASSSPASSEQFF. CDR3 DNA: TGTGCCAGCAGCTCACCTGCGAGCTCCGAGCAGTTCTTC.

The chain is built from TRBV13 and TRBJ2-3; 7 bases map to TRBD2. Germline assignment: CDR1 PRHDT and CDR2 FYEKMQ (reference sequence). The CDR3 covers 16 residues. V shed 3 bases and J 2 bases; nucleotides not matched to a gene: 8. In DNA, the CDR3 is TGTGCCAGCAGCTTCGGTAGCGGGTCTTCCACAGATACGCAGTATTTT. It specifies CASSFGSGSSTDTQYF. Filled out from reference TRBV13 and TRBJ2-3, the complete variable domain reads AAGVIQSPRHLIKEKRETATLKCYPIPRHDTVYWYQQGPGQDPQFLISFYEKMQSDKGSIPDRFSAQQFSDYHSELNMSSLELGDSALYFCASSFGSGSSTDTQYFGPGTRLTVL.

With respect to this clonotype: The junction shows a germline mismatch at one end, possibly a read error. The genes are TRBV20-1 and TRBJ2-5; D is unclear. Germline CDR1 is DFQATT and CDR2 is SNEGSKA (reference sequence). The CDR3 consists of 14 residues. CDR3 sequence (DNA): TGCAGTGCTAGAGATCCCAAAGGTGGAGAGACCCGGTACTTC. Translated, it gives CSARDPKGGETRYF.

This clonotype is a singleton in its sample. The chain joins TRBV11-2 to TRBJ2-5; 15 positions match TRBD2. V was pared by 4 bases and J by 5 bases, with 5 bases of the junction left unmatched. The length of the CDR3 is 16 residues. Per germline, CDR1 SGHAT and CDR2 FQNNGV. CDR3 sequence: CASSYRGLAGGETQYF. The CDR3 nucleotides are TGTGCCAGCAGCTACCGTGGACTAGCGGGAGGGGAGACCCAGTACTTC.

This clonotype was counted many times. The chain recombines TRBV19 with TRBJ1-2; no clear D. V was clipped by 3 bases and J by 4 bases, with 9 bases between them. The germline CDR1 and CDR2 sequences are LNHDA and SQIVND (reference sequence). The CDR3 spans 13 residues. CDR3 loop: CASSIVTTYGYTF. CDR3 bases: TGTGCCAGTAGTATTGTGACAACCTATGGCTACACCTTC.

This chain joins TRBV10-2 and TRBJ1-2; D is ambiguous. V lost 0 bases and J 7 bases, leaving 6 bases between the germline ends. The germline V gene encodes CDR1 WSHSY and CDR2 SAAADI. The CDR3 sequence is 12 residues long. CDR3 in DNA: TGCGCCAGCAGTGAGTCGGGCCCTGGCTACACCTTC. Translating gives CASSESGPGYTF.

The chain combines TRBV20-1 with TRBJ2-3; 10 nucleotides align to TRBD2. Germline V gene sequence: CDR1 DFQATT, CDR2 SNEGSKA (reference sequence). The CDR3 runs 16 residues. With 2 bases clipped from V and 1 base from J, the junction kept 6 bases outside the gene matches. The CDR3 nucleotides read TGCAGTGCTAGACCGAGTACTAGCGGGGGCACAGATACGCAGTATTTT. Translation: CSARPSTSGGTDTQYF.

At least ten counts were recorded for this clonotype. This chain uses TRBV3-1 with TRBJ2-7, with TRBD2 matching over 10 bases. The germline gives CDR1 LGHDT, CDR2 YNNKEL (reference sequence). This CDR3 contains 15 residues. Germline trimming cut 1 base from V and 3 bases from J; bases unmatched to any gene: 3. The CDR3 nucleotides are TGTGCCAGCAGCCAAGGGCTAGCGGGAGTCTACGAGCAGTACTTC. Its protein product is CASSQGLAGVYEQYF.

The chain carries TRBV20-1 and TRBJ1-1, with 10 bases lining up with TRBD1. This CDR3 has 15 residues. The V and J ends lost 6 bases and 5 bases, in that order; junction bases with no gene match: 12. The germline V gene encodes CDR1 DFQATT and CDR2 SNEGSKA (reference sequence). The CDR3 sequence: CSAAPTWTGGTEAFF. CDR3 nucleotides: TGCAGTGCAGCGCCGACCTGGACAGGGGGGACTGAAGCTTTCTTT.

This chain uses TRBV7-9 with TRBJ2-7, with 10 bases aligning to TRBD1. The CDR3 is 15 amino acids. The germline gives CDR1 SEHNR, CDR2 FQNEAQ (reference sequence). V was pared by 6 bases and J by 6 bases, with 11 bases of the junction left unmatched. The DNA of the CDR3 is TGTGCCAGCAGATATTCCGGGACAGGGGTTGTCGAGCAGTACTTC. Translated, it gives CASRYSGTGVVEQYF.

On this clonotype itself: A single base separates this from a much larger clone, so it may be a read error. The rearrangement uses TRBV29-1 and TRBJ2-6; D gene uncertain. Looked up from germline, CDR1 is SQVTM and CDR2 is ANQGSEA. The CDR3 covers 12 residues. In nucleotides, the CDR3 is TGCAACGTTAGGGCAGGGGCCAACGTCCTGACTTTC. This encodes CNVRAGANVLTF.

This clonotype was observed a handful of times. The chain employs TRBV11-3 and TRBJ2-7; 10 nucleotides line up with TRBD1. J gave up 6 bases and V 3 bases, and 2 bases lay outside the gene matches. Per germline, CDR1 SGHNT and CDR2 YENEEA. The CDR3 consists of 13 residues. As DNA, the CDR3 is TGTGCCAGCAGCTTTGGACAGGGGGGCGAGCAGTACTTC. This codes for CASSFGQGGEQYF.

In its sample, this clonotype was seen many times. CDR3 nucleotides: TGTGCCACCAGTGGGGACGGGAGCAATCAGCCCCAGCATTTT. This translates into CATSGDGSNQPQHF. V usage is TRBV24-1 and J usage is TRBJ1-5, with TRBD1 as a possible D gene (5 bases). Per the germline V gene, CDR1 is KGHDR and CDR2 is SFDVKD. V lost 5 bases and J 1 base, leaving 8 bases between the germline ends. There are 14 residues in the CDR3.

The CDR3 loop reads CSASLGPGFNNEQYF. The CDR3 bases are TGCAGTGCTAGTTTAGGGCCAGGGTTTAACAATGAGCAGTACTTC. The V gene is TRBV20-1, the J gene TRBJ2-7; maybe TRBD1 (5 bases). Germline values: CDR1 DFQATT, CDR2 SNEGSKA (reference sequence). This CDR3 has 15 residues. The germline V and J ends were trimmed by 3 bases and 7 bases, with 22 bases remaining between them.

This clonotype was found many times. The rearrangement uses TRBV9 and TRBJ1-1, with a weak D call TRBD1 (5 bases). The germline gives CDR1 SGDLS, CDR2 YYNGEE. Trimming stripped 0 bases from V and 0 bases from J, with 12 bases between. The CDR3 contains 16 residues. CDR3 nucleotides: TGTGCCAGCAGCGTAGGTCCAGGGAGGATGAACACTGAAGCTTTCTTT. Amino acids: CASSVGPGRMNTEAFF.

CDR3 loop: CAWSVELALSSYEQYF. In DNA, the CDR3 is TGTGCCTGGAGCGTGGAACTAGCGCTATCCTCCTACGAGCAGTACTTC. The V call is TRBV30, the J call TRBJ2-7; 7 bases are shared with TRBD2. Germline V gene lookup returns CDR1 GTSNPN and CDR2 SVGIG (reference sequence). Germline trimming cut 3 bases from V and 0 bases from J; bases unmatched to any gene: 11. CDR3 length: 16 amino acids.